Listed below are T cell receptor beta chains from one sample, sequenced in a study of blood T cell repertoires in COVID-19. Some clones are missing from TCRdb's copy, which holds only in-frame ones; the method was immunoSEQ multiplex PCR. This table has 150,000 or so clones, 91% appearing once. The sequenced material came from peripheral blood. All receptors come from a man between 50 and 59 years old with acute or convalescent COVID-19. Both conserved end residues are part of each CDR3. D genes are given only for firm matches. Clone size is given for some rows only: seen once, a few or many times, or a class if the clone is expanded.

>NA|TRBV2|NA|TRBJ2-1
TGTGCCAGCTACGCAGAGGGCGGATACAATGAGCAGTTCTTC
CASYAEGGYNEQFF
>NA|TRBV16|once|TRBJ1-1
TGTGCCAGCAGCCAATCGCGGAATATGAACACTGAAGCTTTCTTT
CASSQSRNMNTEAFF
>TRBD1|TRBV9|NA|TRBJ1-4
TGTGCCAGCAGCGTAGAAGGACAGGGCACTAATGAAAAACTGTTTTTT
CASSVEGQGTNEKLFF
>NA|TRBV7-2|NA|TRBJ2-7
TGTGCCAGCAGCTTAGCCCGACCGAAAGAAAGGGGTTTCCACGAGCAGTACTTC
CASSLARPKERGFHEQYF
>NA|TRBV5-8|NA|TRBJ2-2
TGTGCCAGCAGCTTTCCCAGGAGGGACACCGGGGAGCTGTTTTTT
CASSFPRRDTGELFF
>NA|TRBV7-3|NA|TRBJ2-2
TGTGCCAGCAGCCTACCCACCGGGGAGCTGTTTTTT
CASSLPTGELFF
>NA|TRBV19|once|TRBJ2-1
TGTGCCAGTAGTCTCTACAATGAGCAGTTCTTC
CASSLYNEQFF
>TRBD2|TRBV4-1|NA|TRBJ2-1
TGCGCCAGCGGATGGACTAGCGACTACAATGAGCAGTTCTTC
CASGWTSDYNEQFF
>TRBD2|TRBV5-5|NA|TRBJ2-2
TGTGCCAGCAGCCTACTAGCGGGGGAGCCCGCCACCGGGGAGCTGTTTTTT
CASSLLAGEPATGELFF
>NA|TRBV5-1|NA|TRBJ2-6
TGCGCCAGCAGCTTGGCCGGACAGAGCGGGGCCAACGTCCTGACTTTC
CASSLAGQSGANVLTF
>TRBD1|TRBV11-2|NA|TRBJ1-4
TGTGCCAGCAGCTTTTCAGGACAGGGGGCGGAACTGTTTTTT
CASSFSGQGAELFF
>NA|TRBV27|NA|TRBJ2-7
TGTGCCAGCAAGGGAGGACACGAGCAGTACTTC
CASKGGHEQYF
>NA|TRBV10-3|NA|TRBJ2-3
TGTGCCACGACCTCCGGGTATACGCAGTATTTT
CATTSGYTQYF
>TRBD1|TRBV9|NA|TRBJ2-2
TGTGCCAGCAGCGTGACAGGGGGCGCTTCTGGGACCGGGGAGCTGTTTTTT
CASSVTGGASGTGELFF
>NA|TRBV28|NA|TRBJ1-2
TGTGCCAGCAGTTTTGGAGGGGGGGCGAGCTATGGCTACACCTTC
CASSFGGGASYGYTF
>TRBD2|TRBV29-1|NA|TRBJ2-5
TGCAGCGTTCCCCCGAGTTCACTAGCGGGGGGGCGCGGGACCCAGTACTTC
CSVPPSSLAGGRGTQYF
>NA|TRBV5-8|NA|TRBJ2-7
TGTGCCAGCAGCTTGGAAGTGAGCCCCGGGATAGGGAACGAGCAGTACTTC
CASSLEVSPGIGNEQYF
>TRBD1|TRBV4-1|NA|TRBJ2-2
TGCGCCAGCAGCTACAGGGGCACCGGGGAGCTGTTTTTT
CASSYRGTGELFF
>TRBD1|TRBV7-6|NA|TRBJ1-1
TGTGCCAGCAGCTATGGGACAGGGGACGGGAACACTGAAGCTTTCTTT
CASSYGTGDGNTEAFF